This T cell receptor (beta chain) was captured by sequencing in a study of vaccination and CD4 T cells after COVID-19. The treatment: roughly 11-day PBMC culture with coronavirus spike peptide pools or control peptides (ViraFEST assay). Before TCRs were sequenced, ViraFEST expanded antigen-specific T cells with peptide pools. About this clonotype itself: What it binds is unknown.

The germline V gene encodes CDR1 LGHNA and CDR2 YNFKEQ. The CDR3 is 15 amino acids. The germline V and J ends were trimmed by 0 bases and 4 bases, with 12 bases remaining between them. Cultured CD4+ T-cell DNA underwent Oncomine TCR Beta short-read sequencing. TCRdb passed the PCR reads through MiXCR, listing each CDR3 protein once. This table has roughly 20,000 distinct CDR3 sequences, 47% appearing once. The chain recombines TRBV4-2 with TRBJ1-2; D is possibly TRBD1 (5 bases). This TCR was sampled from a human donor with COVID-19. The sample taken for sequencing was cultured CD4+ T cells from blood. The CDR3 spells CASSQDRGVSYGYTF. The CDR3 bases are TGTGCCAGCAGCCAAGATCGAGGGGTCTCCTATGGCTACACCTTC.